The source of this T cell receptor beta chain is a study of cytotoxic CD8 clonotypes in ibrutinib-treated CLL. Overall study: Among the samples, the mean was roughly 260,000 productive templates and about 90,000 productive rearrangements.

This CDR3 is 15 amino acids long. Germline V lookup: CDR1 SNHLY, CDR2 FYNNEI. V gave up 6 bases and J gave up 0 bases, with 12 bases separating them. Findings of the study overall: Patients with sustained remission and those progressing were sampled at differing times. Clonality showed a rise at ibrutinib response that reversed toward baseline at progression. Clonality measured at baseline exceeded age-matched healthy donors, tracking circulating CD8+ T-cell counts.

To note about this clone: The target antigen is unknown.

The table came from immunoSEQ multiplex PCR; TCRdb's copy has only in-frame clones and leaves some out. The table lists 130,000 or so clones, 70% to 80% of them singletons. The chain combines TRBV2 with TRBJ2-1, with D perhaps TRBD2 (6 bases). The sample in question was PBMCs, obtained after 12 months of ibrutinib treatment. This receptor was identified in a human donor with chronic lymphocytic leukemia. The CDR3 loop is CASRAGRSSYNEQFF. In DNA form, the CDR3 reads TGTGCCAGCAGGGCGGGACGAAGCTCCTACAATGAGCAGTTCTTC.